The T cell receptor (beta chain) under discussion was sequenced for a study of shared clonotypes between healthy human individuals. Study results and limitations: Even with large depth, rarefaction showed that sorted-subset sequencing was incomplete.

Profiled with immunoSEQ multiplex PCR; TCRdb holds only in-frame clones, not every one. The sample includes millions of clones, approximately 95% seen only once; the top ten take more than 0.1%. This clone has only one observation. Its antigen is currently unknown. The sequenced sample was naive CD4+ T cells sorted from blood. Stated subset: CD45RA+ positively selected. This sequence originates from a man aged 18 to 30 in good health.

CDR3 DNA sequence: TGTGCCAGCAGCGTAGTAGGAGGGGCTCTTTTCTTT. Residues: CASSVVGGALFF. V is TRBV9 and J is TRBJ1-1; D may be TRBD1 (5 bases). Germline V gives CDR1 SGDLS, CDR2 YYNGEE. This CDR3 is built from 12 residues. Trimming cost V 0 bases and J 13 bases, with 13 bases left between them.